There are many counts of the clone carrying this T cell receptor (beta chain). Original data processing: It was from reference gene primer amplification that nucleated cell counts were estimated. Only in-frame clones appear in the TCRdb table, and some are missing; sequencing was by immunoSEQ multiplex PCR. The V and J calls and the clone size are those of that table, but D and trimming were determined from the DNA. The sample holds about 220,000 clones, around 83% seen once. This sample stems from a study of blood T cell repertoires in COVID-19. Across the study: Samples came from the United States, Italy and Spain, spanning acute and convalescent COVID-19. T cells, B-cell-depleted T cells, or PBMCs supplied cDNA or gDNA.

From germline, CDR1 is SGHVS and CDR2 FNYEAQ. The V and J ends lost 1 base and 2 bases, in that order; junction bases with no gene match: 7. The length of the CDR3 is 18 residues. The chain links TRBV7-6 to TRBJ2-5; 13 nucleotides align to TRBD2. The specimen sequenced was peripheral blood. The source of this sequence is a man over 45 with active or convalescent COVID-19. CDR3 sequence (DNA): TGTGCCAGCAGCTTAGAGGTGCAGGGACTAGCGGGACAAGAGACCCAGTACTTC. The encoded protein is CASSLEVQGLAGQETQYF. The variable domain in full, completed from reference TRBV7-6 and TRBJ2-5, reads GAGVSQSPRYKVTKRGQDVALRCDPISGHVSLYWYRQALGQGPEFLTYFNYEAQQDKSGLPNDRFSAERPEGSISTLTIQRTEQRDSAMYRCASSLEVQGLAGQETQYFGPGTRLLVL.